This entry features one T cell receptor (beta chain) sequence. Its specificity is unknown. In germline, CDR1 is MNHNS, CDR2 SASEGT. Trimming removed 6 bases from V and 11 bases from J, with 20 bases in between. This CDR3 has 14 amino acids. The data stem from a study of T cells in localized non-small cell lung cancer. Using immunoSEQ multiplex PCR, the repertoire was profiled, and TCRdb retains in-frame clones only, with some absent. The sample records more than 35,000 clones, approximately 90% being singletons. Whole-study findings and limits: For the top 100 tumor clones, a median roughly 56 also appeared in adjacent lung. Tumor samples were not multi-region, leaving intratumor heterogeneity unexcluded. Uninvolved adjacent lung showed the highest T cell clonality, exceeding tumor.

This receptor was obtained from a female donor of 60 years or more with stage I lung adenocarcinoma. The chain employs TRBV6-1 and TRBJ2-1; D is unresolved. Here the sequenced sample was peripheral blood, taken before any cancer treatment. The CDR3 region is CASRPSGEVKKQFF. The CDR3 DNA reads TGTGCCAGCAGGCCATCCGGCGAGGTGAAGAAGCAGTTCTTC.